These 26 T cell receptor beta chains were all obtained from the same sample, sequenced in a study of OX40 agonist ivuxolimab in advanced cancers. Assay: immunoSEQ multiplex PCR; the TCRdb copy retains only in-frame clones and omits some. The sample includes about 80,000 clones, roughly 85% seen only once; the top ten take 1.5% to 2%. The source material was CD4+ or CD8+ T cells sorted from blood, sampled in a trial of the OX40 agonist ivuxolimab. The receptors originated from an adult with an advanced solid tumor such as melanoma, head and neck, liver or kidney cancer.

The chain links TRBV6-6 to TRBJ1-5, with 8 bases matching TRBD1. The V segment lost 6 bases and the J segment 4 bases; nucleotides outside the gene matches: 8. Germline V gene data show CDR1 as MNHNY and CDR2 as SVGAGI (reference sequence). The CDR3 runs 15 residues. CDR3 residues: CASSLRTGRNQPQHF. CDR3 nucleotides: TGTGCCAGCAGCCTGCGGACAGGGAGGAATCAGCCCCAGCATTTT.

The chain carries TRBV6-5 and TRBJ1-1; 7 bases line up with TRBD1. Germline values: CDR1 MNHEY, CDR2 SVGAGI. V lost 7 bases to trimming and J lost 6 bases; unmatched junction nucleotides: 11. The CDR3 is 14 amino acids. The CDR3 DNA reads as TGTGCCAGCAAGGGGAGGGGGCGCGGGGCTGAAGCTTTCTTT. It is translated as CASKGRGRGAEAFF.

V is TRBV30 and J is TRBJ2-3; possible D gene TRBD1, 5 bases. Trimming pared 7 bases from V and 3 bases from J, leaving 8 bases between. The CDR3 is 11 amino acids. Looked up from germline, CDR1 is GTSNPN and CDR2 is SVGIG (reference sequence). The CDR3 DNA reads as TGTGCCTTGACAGTAACAGATACGCAGTATTTT. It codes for CALTVTDTQYF. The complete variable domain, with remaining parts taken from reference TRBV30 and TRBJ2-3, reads SQTIHQWPATLVQPVGSPLSLECTVEGTSNPNLYWYRQAAGRGLQLLFYSVGIGQISSEVPQNLSASRPQDRQFILSSKKLLLSDSGFYLCALTVTDTQYFGPGTRLTVL.

The CDR3 region has the DNA TGTGCCAGCAGCTTACGTGGATCCTACGAGCAGTACTTC. Translated, it gives CASSLRGSYEQYF. This chain connects TRBV5-5 to TRBJ2-7; D is uncertain. The CDR3 contains 13 residues. Germline V lookup: CDR1 SGHKS, CDR2 YYEKEE (reference sequence). V was trimmed by 2 bases and J by 1 base, leaving 7 bases between them.

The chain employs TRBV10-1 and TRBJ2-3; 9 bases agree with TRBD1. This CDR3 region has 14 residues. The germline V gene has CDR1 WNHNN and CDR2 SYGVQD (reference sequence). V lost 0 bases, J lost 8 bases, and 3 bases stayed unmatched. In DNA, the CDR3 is TGCGCCAGCAGTGAGTCGGCGACAGGGGGTACGCAGTATTTT. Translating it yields CASSESATGGTQYF.

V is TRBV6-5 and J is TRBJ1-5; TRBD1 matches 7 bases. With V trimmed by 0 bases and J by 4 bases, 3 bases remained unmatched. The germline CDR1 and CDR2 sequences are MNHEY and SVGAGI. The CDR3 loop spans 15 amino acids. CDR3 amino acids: CASSYSDRDNQPQHF. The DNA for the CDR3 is TGTGCCAGCAGTTACTCCGACAGGGATAATCAGCCCCAGCATTTT.

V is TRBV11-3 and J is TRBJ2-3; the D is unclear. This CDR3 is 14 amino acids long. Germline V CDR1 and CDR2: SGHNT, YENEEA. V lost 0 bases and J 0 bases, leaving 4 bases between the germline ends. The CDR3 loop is CASSLDPSTDTQYF. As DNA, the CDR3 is TGTGCCAGCAGCTTAGACCCTAGCACAGATACGCAGTATTTT.

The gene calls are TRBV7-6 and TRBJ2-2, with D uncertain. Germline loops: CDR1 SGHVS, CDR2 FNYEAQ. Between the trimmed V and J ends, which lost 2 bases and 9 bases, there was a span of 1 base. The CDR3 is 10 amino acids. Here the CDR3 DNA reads TGTGCCAGCAGCTTAAGGGAGCTGTTTTTT. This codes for CASSLRELFF.

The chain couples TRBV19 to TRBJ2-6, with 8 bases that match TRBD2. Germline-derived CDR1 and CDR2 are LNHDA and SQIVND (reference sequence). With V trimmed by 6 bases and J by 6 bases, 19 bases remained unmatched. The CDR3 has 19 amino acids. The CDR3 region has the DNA TGTGCCAGTAGCTCGGGAACTAGCGGAGCCCGTTGGGTGGCCAACGTCCTGACTTTC. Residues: CASSSGTSGARWVANVLTF.

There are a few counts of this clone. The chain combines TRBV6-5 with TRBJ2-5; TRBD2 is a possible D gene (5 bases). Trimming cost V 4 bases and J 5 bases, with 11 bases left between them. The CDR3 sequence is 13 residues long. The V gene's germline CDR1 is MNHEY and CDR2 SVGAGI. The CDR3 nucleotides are TGTGCCAGCAGTTTGGGTGGCGGGGAGACCCAGTACTTC. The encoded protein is CASSLGGGETQYF.

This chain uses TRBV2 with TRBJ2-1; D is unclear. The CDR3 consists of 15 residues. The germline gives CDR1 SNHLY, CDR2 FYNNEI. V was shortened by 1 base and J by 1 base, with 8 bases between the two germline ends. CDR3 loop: CASSEDRFSYNEQFF. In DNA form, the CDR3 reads TGTGCCAGCAGTGAAGACAGATTTTCCTACAATGAGCAGTTCTTC.

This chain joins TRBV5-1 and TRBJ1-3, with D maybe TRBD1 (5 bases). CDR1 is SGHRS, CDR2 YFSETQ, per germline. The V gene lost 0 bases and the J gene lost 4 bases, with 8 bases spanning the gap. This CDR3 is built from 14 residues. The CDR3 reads CASSLGQSGNTIYF. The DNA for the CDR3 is TGCGCCAGCAGCTTGGGACAGTCGGGAAACACCATATATTTT.

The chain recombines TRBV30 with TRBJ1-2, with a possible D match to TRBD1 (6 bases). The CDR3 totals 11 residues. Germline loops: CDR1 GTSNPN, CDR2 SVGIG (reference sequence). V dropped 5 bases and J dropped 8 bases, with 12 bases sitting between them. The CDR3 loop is CAWALRGGYTF. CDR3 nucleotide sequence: TGTGCCTGGGCCCTCAGGGGCGGCTACACCTTC.

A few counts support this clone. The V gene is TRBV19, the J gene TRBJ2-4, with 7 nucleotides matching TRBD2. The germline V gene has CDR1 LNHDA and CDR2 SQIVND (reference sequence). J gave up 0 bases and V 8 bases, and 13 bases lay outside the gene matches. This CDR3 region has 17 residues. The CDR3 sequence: CASPRASGYLAKNIQYF. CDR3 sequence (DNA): TGTGCCAGTCCGAGAGCTAGCGGATATTTAGCCAAAAACATTCAGTACTTC.

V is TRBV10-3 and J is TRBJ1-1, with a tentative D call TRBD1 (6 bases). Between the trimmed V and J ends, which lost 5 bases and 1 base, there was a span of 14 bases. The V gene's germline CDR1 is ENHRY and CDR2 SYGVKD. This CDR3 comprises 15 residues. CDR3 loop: CAISPASGANTEAFF. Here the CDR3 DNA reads TGTGCCATCAGTCCTGCGTCAGGGGCGAACACTGAAGCTTTCTTT.

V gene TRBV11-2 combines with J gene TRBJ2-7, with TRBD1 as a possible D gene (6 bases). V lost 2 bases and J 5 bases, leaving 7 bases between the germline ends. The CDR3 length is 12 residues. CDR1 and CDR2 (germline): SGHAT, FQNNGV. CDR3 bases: TGTGCCAGCAGCTTAAACAGGGACGAGCAGTACTTC. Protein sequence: CASSLNRDEQYF.

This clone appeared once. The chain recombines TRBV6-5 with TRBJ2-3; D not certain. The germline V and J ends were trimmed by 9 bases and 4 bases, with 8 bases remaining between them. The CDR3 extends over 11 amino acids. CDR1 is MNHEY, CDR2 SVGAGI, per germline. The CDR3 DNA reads TGTGCCAGTCGAGGTCCAGATACGCAGTATTTT. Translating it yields CASRGPDTQYF.

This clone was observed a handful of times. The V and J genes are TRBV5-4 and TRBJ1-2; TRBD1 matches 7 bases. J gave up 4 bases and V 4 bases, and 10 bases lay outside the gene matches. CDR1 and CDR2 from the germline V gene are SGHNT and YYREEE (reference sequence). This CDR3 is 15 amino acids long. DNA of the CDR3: TGTGCCAGCAGCGGGGACCGGGACAGACTCTATGGCTACACCTTC. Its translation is CASSGDRDRLYGYTF.

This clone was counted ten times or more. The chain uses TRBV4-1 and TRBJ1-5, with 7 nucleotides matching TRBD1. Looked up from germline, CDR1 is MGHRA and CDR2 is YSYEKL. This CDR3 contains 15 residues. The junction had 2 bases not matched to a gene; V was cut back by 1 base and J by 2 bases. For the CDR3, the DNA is TGCGCCAGCAGCCAAGCCGGGACAGGCAATCAGCCCCAGCATTTT. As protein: CASSQAGTGNQPQHF.

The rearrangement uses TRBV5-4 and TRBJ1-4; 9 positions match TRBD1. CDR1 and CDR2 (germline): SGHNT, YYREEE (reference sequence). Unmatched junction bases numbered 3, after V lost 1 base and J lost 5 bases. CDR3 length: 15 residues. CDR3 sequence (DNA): TGTGCCAGCAGCTTGCCCGGGACAGGGAATGAAAAACTGTTTTTT. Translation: CASSLPGTGNEKLFF.

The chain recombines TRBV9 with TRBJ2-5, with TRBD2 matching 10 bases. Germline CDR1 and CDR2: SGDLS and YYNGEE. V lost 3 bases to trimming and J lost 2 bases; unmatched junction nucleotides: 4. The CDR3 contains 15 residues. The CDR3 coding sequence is TGTGCCAGCAGCGCCCAGACTAGCGGGCAAGAGACCCAGTACTTC. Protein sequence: CASSAQTSGQETQYF.

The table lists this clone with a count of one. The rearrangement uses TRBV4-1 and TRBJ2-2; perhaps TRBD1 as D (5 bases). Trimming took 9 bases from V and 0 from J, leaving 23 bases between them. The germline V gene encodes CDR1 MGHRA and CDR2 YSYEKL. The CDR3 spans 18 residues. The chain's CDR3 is CASLDLGATTANTGELFF. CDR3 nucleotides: TGCGCCAGTCTGGACCTTGGGGCGACAACTGCGAACACCGGGGAGCTGTTTTTT.

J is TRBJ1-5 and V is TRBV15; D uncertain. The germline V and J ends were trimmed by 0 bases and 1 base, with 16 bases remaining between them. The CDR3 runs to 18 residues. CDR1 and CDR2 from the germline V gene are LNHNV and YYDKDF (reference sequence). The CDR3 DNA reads TGTGCCACCAGCAGAGAACCCCGAACCCTGCAGAGCAATCAGCCCCAGCATTTT. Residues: CATSREPRTLQSNQPQHF.

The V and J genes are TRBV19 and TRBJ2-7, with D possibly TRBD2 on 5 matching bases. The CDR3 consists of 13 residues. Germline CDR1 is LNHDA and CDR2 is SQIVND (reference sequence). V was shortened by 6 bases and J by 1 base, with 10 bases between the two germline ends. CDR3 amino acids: CASRSGSSYEQYF. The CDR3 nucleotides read TGTGCCAGTAGAAGCGGCAGTTCCTACGAGCAGTACTTC.

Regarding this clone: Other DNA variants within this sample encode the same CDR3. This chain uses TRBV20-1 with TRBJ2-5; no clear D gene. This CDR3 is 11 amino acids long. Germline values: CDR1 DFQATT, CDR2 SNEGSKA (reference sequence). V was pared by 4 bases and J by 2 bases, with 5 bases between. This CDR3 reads CSATTQETQYF. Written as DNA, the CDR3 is TGCAGTGCTACTACACAAGAGACCCAGTACTTC.

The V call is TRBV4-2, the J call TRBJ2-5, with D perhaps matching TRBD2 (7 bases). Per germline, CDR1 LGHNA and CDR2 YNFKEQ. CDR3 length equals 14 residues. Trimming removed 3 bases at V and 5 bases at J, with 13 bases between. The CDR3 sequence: CASSHPGEGETQYF. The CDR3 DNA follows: TGTGCCAGCAGCCACCCAGGGGAGGGGGAGACCCAGTACTTC.